These 29 T cell receptor beta chains share one sample of origin, sequenced in a study of blood T cells in healthy people across ages. A second PCR, run for about 6 to 12 cycles, used a sample-barcoded 5' primer plus a J-beta primer mix. TCRdb called the 5' RACE reads again in MiXCR, with one record for every CDR3 protein. The data hold roughly 1,000,000 distinct CDR3 sequences, with about 25% observed a single time. These data were likewise used in another study, on T cells of mothers and their children.

The sequenced sample consisted of blood. The receptors were sampled from a girl aged 2-10 years in good health.

This chain connects TRBV11-2 to TRBJ2-3; D remains ambiguous. V was pared by 2 bases and J by 2 bases, with 11 bases between. The CDR3 is made up of 15 amino acids. CDR1 and CDR2 (germline): SGHAT, FQNNGV. The chain's CDR3 is CASSLRRLPTDTQYF. In DNA form, the CDR3 reads TGTGCCAGCAGCTTACGTCGGCTTCCCACAGATACGCAGTATTTT. Variable domain in full (rest from reference TRBV11-2 and TRBJ2-3): EAGVAQSPRYKIIEKRQSVAFWCNPISGHATLYWYQQILGQGPKLLIQFQNNGVVDDSQLPKDRFSAERLKGVDSTLKIQPAKLEDSAVYLCASSLRRLPTDTQYFGPGTRLTVL.

This chain joins TRBV29-1 and TRBJ1-4; TRBD1 is a possible D gene (5 bases). CDR3 length: 13 amino acids. Germline V gene data show CDR1 as SQVTM and CDR2 as ANQGSEA. V dropped 6 bases and J dropped 5 bases, with 13 bases sitting between them. The CDR3 nucleotides are TGCAGCGTGAAACAGGAAATCAATGAAAAACTGTTTTTT. Residues: CSVKQEINEKLFF.

Only a few counts were recorded for this clonotype. This chain uses TRBV5-1 with TRBJ2-1, with D possibly being TRBD2 (7 bases). Germline V gives CDR1 SGHRS, CDR2 YFSETQ. V was shortened by 0 bases and J by 7 bases, with 17 bases between the two germline ends. The CDR3 length is 16 residues. The CDR3, as DNA: TGCGCCAGCAGCTTGGGGGGACGGGGGGCCCGTAATGAGCAGTTCTTC. Amino acid sequence: CASSLGGRGARNEQFF.

Worth noting for this clonotype: The junction does not match germline at one end; this may be a read error. The chain recombines TRBV7-7 with TRBJ2-1; 8 bases match TRBD2. The germline CDR1 and CDR2 sequences are SSHAT and FNYEAQ (reference sequence). The CDR3 has 15 residues. The CDR3 bases are TGTGCTAGCAGCCTGAGCGGGAGTCCGTCCAATGAGCAGTTCTTC. Translating it yields CASSLSGSPSNEQFF. The variable domain in full, with the rest retrieved from reference TRBV7-7 and TRBJ2-1, is GAGVSQSPRYKVTKRGQDVTLRCDPISSHATLYWYQQALGQGPEFLTYFNYEAQPDKSGLPSDRFSAERPEGSISTLTIQRTEQRDSAMYRCASSLSGSPSNEQFFGPGTRLTVL.

This clonotype has a handful of counts. The rearrangement joins TRBV28 to TRBJ1-1, with TRBD1 matching 7 bases. In germline, CDR1 is MDHEN, CDR2 SYDVKM. With 7 bases clipped from V and 5 bases from J, the junction kept 10 bases outside the gene matches. The CDR3 runs 14 residues. The CDR3 region has the DNA TGTGCCAGCACCGGACAGGCCCCCTATACTGAAGCTTTCTTT. Translation: CASTGQAPYTEAFF.

J is TRBJ2-1 and V is TRBV9; TRBD2 matches at 7 bases. Germline CDR1 SGDLS, CDR2 YYNGEE. There are 14 residues in the CDR3. V shed 0 bases and J 7 bases; nucleotides not matched to a gene: 4. The CDR3 loop is CASSVETSSNEQFF. The CDR3 nucleotides read TGTGCCAGCAGCGTAGAGACTAGCTCAAATGAGCAGTTCTTC.

The V gene is TRBV10-3, the J gene TRBJ2-2, with TRBD2 matching over 8 bases. The CDR3 sequence is 17 residues long. Germline V CDR1 and CDR2: ENHRY, SYGVKD. V was clipped by 6 bases and J by 3 bases; unmatched bases: 12. CDR3 DNA sequence: TGTGCCATCAGCAAAGCTAAGCGGGAGATTTACACCGGGGAGCTGTTTTTT. Protein sequence: CAISKAKREIYTGELFF.

The rearrangement joins TRBV7-2 to TRBJ2-3, with 7 bases aligning to TRBD1. Losses at the gene ends were 2 bases for V and 1 base for J; bases not matched to a gene: 9. The CDR3 sequence is 17 residues long. CDR1 SGHTA and CDR2 FQGNSA come from the germline V gene. The DNA for the CDR3 is TGTGCCAGCAGCTTACGAATAGGGACAGAACGCACAGATACGCAGTATTTT. As protein: CASSLRIGTERTDTQYF.

The chain joins TRBV7-9 to TRBJ2-1, with D tentatively TRBD1 (6 bases). CDR1 and CDR2 from the germline V gene are SEHNR and FQNEAQ (reference sequence). The V end lost 5 bases, the J end lost 2 bases, and 13 bases lay between the germline ends. CDR3 length: 15 amino acids. This CDR3 reads CASSQVRDTYNEQFF. DNA of the CDR3: TGTGCCAGCAGCCAAGTCCGGGACACCTACAATGAGCAGTTCTTC.

This clonotype was picked up many times. This chain joins TRBV29-1 and TRBJ2-7, with a possible D match to TRBD2 (5 bases). The V gene's germline CDR1 is SQVTM and CDR2 ANQGSEA. The CDR3 sequence is 11 residues long. The V and J ends lost 4 bases and 5 bases respectively, with 9 bases between them. The CDR3 spells CSVGTGNEQYF. The CDR3 coding sequence is TGCAGCGTTGGAACGGGAAACGAGCAGTACTTC.

This clonotype was found a few times. The V call is TRBV7-3, the J call TRBJ2-1; D is possibly TRBD1 (6 bases). V was clipped by 2 bases and J by 9 bases, with 11 bases between them. The CDR3 runs 13 residues. Germline CDR1 SGHTA, CDR2 FQGTGA. The CDR3 protein is CASSLVTGSEQFF. CDR3 bases: TGTGCCAGCAGCTTAGTTACAGGGTCTGAGCAGTTCTTC.

This sequence joins TRBV28 and TRBJ2-1; 9 nucleotides match TRBD2. The germline V gene encodes CDR1 MDHEN and CDR2 SYDVKM. The trim removed 8 bases at V and 7 bases at J, leaving 9 bases unmatched. This CDR3 contains 14 residues. The CDR3 loop is CASEPGGRGNEQFF. In nucleotides, the CDR3 is TGTGCCAGCGAGCCGGGCGGGAGGGGTAATGAGCAGTTCTTC.

This clonotype was detected only a few times. This chain links TRBV5-6 with TRBJ1-3; 8 bases map to TRBD1. Per germline, CDR1 SGHDT and CDR2 YYEEEE. This CDR3 has 15 amino acids. With V trimmed by 4 bases and J by 4 bases, 7 bases remained unmatched. Here the CDR3 reads CASSPPRTGGNTIYF. In DNA, the CDR3 is TGTGCCAGCAGCCCCCCTAGGACAGGGGGAAACACCATATATTTT.

This chain connects TRBV12-3 or TRBV12-4 to TRBJ2-4; D ambiguous. The CDR3 has 12 amino acids. V lost 1 base and J lost 8, with 6 bases in between. CDR3 bases: TGTGCCAGCAGTTTAGACAGCGACATTCAGTACTTC. As protein: CASSLDSDIQYF.

V and J are TRBV27 and TRBJ2-5; a weak D match, TRBD2 (5 bases). Trimming stripped 4 bases from V and 5 bases from J, with 17 bases between. CDR3 length: 15 residues. Germline V lookup: CDR1 MNHEY, CDR2 SMNVEV (reference sequence). The CDR3 is CASSSLTSGTETQYF. In DNA, the CDR3 is TGTGCCAGCAGTTCACTTACGAGCGGAACGGAGACCCAGTACTTC.

The sample holds a few counts of this clonotype. The genes are TRBV28 and TRBJ1-1, with a weak D call TRBD1 (6 bases). CDR1 is MDHEN and CDR2 is SYDVKM in the germline V gene. This CDR3 is built from 11 residues. V shed 7 bases and J shed 9 bases, with 12 bases lying between them. CDR3 nucleotides: TGTGCCAGCAAAAGGACAGCCCAAGCTTTCTTT. As protein: CASKRTAQAFF. The entire variable domain, with the rest obtained from reference TRBV28 and TRBJ1-1, is as follows: DVKVTQSSRYLVKRTGEKVFLECVQDMDHENMFWYRQDPGLGLRLIYFSYDVKMKEKGDIPEGYSVSREKKERFSLILESASTNQTSMYLCASKRTAQAFFGQGTRLTVV.

The chain joins TRBV20-1 to TRBJ2-4, with D maybe TRBD1 (5 bases). The V gene lost 1 base and the J gene lost 5 bases, with 21 bases spanning the gap. The CDR3 runs 17 residues. Germline lookup yields CDR1 DFQATT and CDR2 SNEGSKA (reference sequence). CDR3 in amino acids: CSARGFQGSPPENIQYF. The CDR3, as DNA: TGCAGTGCTAGAGGTTTCCAGGGTTCACCCCCAGAAAACATTCAGTACTTC.

The chain carries TRBV7-2 and TRBJ2-3, with D unresolved. This CDR3 has 14 residues. Deletions cut 3 bases from V and 2 bases from J, with 9 bases between. CDR1 and CDR2 from the germline V gene are SGHTA and FQGNSA. The CDR3 sequence is CASSFWQFTDTQYF. The CDR3 nucleotides read TGTGCCAGCAGCTTTTGGCAGTTCACAGATACGCAGTATTTT.

The chain links TRBV4-1 to TRBJ1-4; D perhaps matches TRBD1 (5 bases). The CDR3 has 18 amino acids. CDR1 and CDR2 from the germline V gene are MGHRA and YSYEKL. Trimming stripped 4 bases from V and 8 bases from J, with 26 bases between. CDR3 DNA: TGCGCCAGCAGCCGAAAAGCTCACGGGACTGAAGCTAGGGAAAAACTGTTTTTT. It is translated as CASSRKAHGTEAREKLFF.

As to this clonotype: The junction departs from the called germline gene at one end, perhaps through a read error. This chain uses TRBV18 with TRBJ2-7; no firm D call. The CDR3 covers 12 residues. The germline V gene encodes CDR1 KGHSH and CDR2 LQKENI. CDR3 sequence reads: CASSPASHEQYF. CDR3 sequence (DNA): TGTGCCAGCTCACCAGCCTCCCACGAGCAGTACTTC.

A few counts support this clonotype. The chain joins TRBV7-9 to TRBJ2-5, with 7 bases aligning to TRBD1. The end of the DNA fits TRBJ2-1 better, so the J call may be wrong. CDR3 length equals 14 residues. Germline CDR1 is SEHNR and CDR2 is FQNEAQ (reference sequence). CDR3: CASSPILQGNEQFF. The CDR3 coding sequence is TGTGCCAGCAGCCCGATACTACAGGGGAACGAGCAGTTCTTC.

The genes are TRBV4-2 and TRBJ1-1; no clear D gene. The CDR3 sequence is 15 residues long. Germline V gene lookup returns CDR1 LGHNA and CDR2 YNFKEQ. V was shortened by 0 bases and J by 2 bases, with 10 bases between the two germline ends. CDR3 in amino acids: CASSQEIGSNTEAFF. For the CDR3, the DNA is TGTGCCAGCAGCCAAGAGATCGGTTCAAACACTGAAGCTTTCTTT.

This clonotype came up a few times. The genes are TRBV6-2 or TRBV6-3 and TRBJ1-1, with 7 bases matching TRBD1. V gave up 6 bases and J gave up 5 bases; unmatched junction bases: 9. The germline V gene encodes CDR1 MNHEY and CDR2 SVGEGT. This CDR3 comprises 14 residues. The CDR3 DNA reads TGTGCCAGCAGACACAGGGGCTACGATACTGAAGCTTTCTTT. Its protein is CASRHRGYDTEAFF.

This chain connects TRBV6-6 to TRBJ1-1, with 7 bases fitting TRBD1. The CDR3 contains 13 residues. CDR1 and CDR2 from the germline V gene are MNHNY and SVGAGI (reference sequence). CDR3 in amino acids: CSSRGLRNTEAFF. Written as DNA, the CDR3 is TGTTCTAGTAGGGGGCTGCGTAACACTGAAGCTTTCTTT.

The chain uses TRBV6-4 and TRBJ2-1; tentative D call: TRBD2 (7 bases). Germline V lookup: CDR1 MRHNA, CDR2 SNTAGT. Trimming removed 6 bases from V and 10 bases from J, with 16 bases in between. This CDR3 is 13 amino acids long. The CDR3 reads CASRRDPGGEQFF. The CDR3 region has the DNA TGTGCCAGCAGAAGGGACCCGGGGGGCGAGCAGTTCTTC.

This clonotype appeared a few times. V and J are TRBV29-1 and TRBJ1-2, with D perhaps matching TRBD1 (5 bases). Looked up from germline, CDR1 is SQVTM and CDR2 is ANQGSEA. The CDR3 runs to 15 residues. V was cut by 5 bases and J by 5 bases, with 21 bases left in between. Written as DNA, the CDR3 is TGCAGCGTTCCGGAGATGGGACTCACACCGTATGGCTACACCTTC. This gives the protein CSVPEMGLTPYGYTF.

This clonotype has more than one count but fewer than ten. The chain has TRBV9 and TRBJ1-2; no reliable D call. CDR3 size: 16 residues. CDR1 is SGDLS, CDR2 YYNGEE, per germline. V lost 4 bases and J lost 4, with 20 bases in between. The CDR3 reads CASSPTPRTFLYGYTF. The CDR3 DNA sequence: TGTGCCAGCAGCCCGACCCCCCGGACTTTCCTCTATGGCTACACCTTC.

The chain is built from TRBV29-1 and TRBJ2-1; D is undetermined. V was trimmed by 4 bases and J by 5 bases, leaving 9 bases between them. The CDR3 spans 12 residues. Germline-derived CDR1 and CDR2 are SQVTM and ANQGSEA. CDR3 sequence (DNA): TGCAGCGTTGCGGCGTACCACAATGAGCAGTTCTTC. It codes for CSVAAYHNEQFF.

The V gene is TRBV20-1, the J gene TRBJ2-1; 11 bases are a match to TRBD2. Germline V lookup: CDR1 DFQATT, CDR2 SNEGSKA (reference sequence). J lost 6 bases, V lost 5 bases, and 6 bases had no gene match. CDR3 length: 14 residues. Here the CDR3 DNA reads TGCAGTGCTCAGCTAGCGGGGGGTTTCAATGAGCAGTTCTTC. Residues: CSAQLAGGFNEQFF.